What follows is one T cell receptor (beta chain) and its context. In the original analysis: Estimation of nucleated cell counts was performed using reference gene primer amplification. Libraries were prepared by immunoSEQ multiplex PCR; TCRdb keeps only in-frame clonotypes and omits some of them. V and J calls plus clone size are reproduced from that table; the DNA served to infer D and trimming. The sample yields about 220,000 clones, 90% seen once. The entry originates in a study of blood T cell repertoires in COVID-19. This CDR3 spans 18 amino acids. Trimming left V 4 bases short and J 0 bases short, with 16 bases between. The germline CDR1 and CDR2 sequences are KGHSH and LQKENI.

The sequence came from a man under 40 who had been exposed to COVID-19. The source material was PBMCs or T cells enriched from blood (not recorded which). V and J are TRBV18 and TRBJ1-6; D is undetermined. Here the CDR3 DNA reads TGTGCCAGCTCACAACGCCCCGGAGCGAGCTCCTATAATTCACCCCTCCACTTT. Its protein product is CASSQRPGASSYNSPLHF.